This TCR beta chain was obtained from a study of blood T cell repertoires in COVID-19. Across the study: Italy, Spain and the United States were the sources of the convalescent and acute COVID-19 samples. From T cells, B-cell-depleted T cells, or PBMCs came the material, which was cDNA or gDNA.

Study processing details: Using reference gene primer amplification, nucleated cell counts were estimated. Using immunoSEQ multiplex PCR, the repertoire was profiled, and TCRdb retains in-frame clones only, with some absent. D and trimming were read from the DNA, whereas the V and J calls and clone size are those reported in that table. The top ten hold about 2.1% of the sample, which has approximately 220,000 clones, approximately 84% seen once. The TCR sequence derives from a woman in her fifties or sixties with acute or convalescent COVID-19. The sample was peripheral blood.

The CDR3 here is CASSPKGGGTEAFF. The CDR3 DNA sequence: TGTGCCAGCAGCCCTAAGGGAGGCGGCACTGAAGCTTTCTTT. The V call is TRBV4-2, the J call TRBJ1-1; unclear D gene. The CDR3 is made up of 14 amino acids. V lost 4 bases and J lost 4, with 13 bases in between. In germline, CDR1 is LGHNA, CDR2 YNFKEQ.